Here is one T cell receptor beta chain with its context. Its antigen is still unknown. There are no base qualities to consult, and no much larger clone falls within one base. The data originate from a study of T cell responses to AZD1222 COVID-19 vaccine (dated by TCRdb to the early 2020s). At the level of the whole study: A total of 233 trial participants underwent TCR sequencing, of whom approximately 200 had received two doses of AZD1222 and 26 had received two doses of the MenACWY control vaccine. Enrollment into the trials was organized by age into subgroups of 18-55, 56-69 and 70-plus years, and those subgroups contained approximately 150, 30 and 60 TCR-sequenced participants, respectively.

In the paper's terms, the time point label means: about 28 days (+/-7) after the second vaccine dose. Because spike-specific TCR depth and breadth did not differ between the two schedules, AZD1222 recipients who got a second dose at roughly 4 weeks were pooled with those who got a second dose at roughly 12 weeks. Vaccinee samples came from UK trials COV001 and COV002, including a single-blind randomized controlled phase 2/3 trial of AZD1222 (ChAdOx1 nCoV-19) in healthy adults. For TCRbeta chain sequencing, PBMC samples from trial participants were taken at day 0 and at day 28 after the second dose. Between the V and J ends, shortened by 0 bases and 3 bases respectively, the junction contains 13 bases. Reading the germline V gene gives CDR1 SGHDT and CDR2 YYEEEE. The CDR3 starts with the cysteine, ends with the phenylalanine, and has 15 residues. Solely the CDR3 DNA is kept, with 45 bases framed from the first base.

Overall study results and their limits: Because no samples from the day 14 peak response were available, repertoires could be characterized only after the peak T cell response. Reportedly, almost half of the unique spike-specific TCRs recognized epitopes lying outside the regions that are mutated in the B.1.351 and B.1.1.7 variants. After two AZD1222 doses, spike-specific TCR breadth and depth were significantly higher than at day 0 and than in MenACWY recipients. Most participants were white British and females outnumbered males, and the authors suggested that clonal diversity may have been underestimated. CD4 TCRs associated with the vaccine covered the entire spike protein, and the dominant responses were in regions 160-218 and 743-854. Conclusions about previously exposed vaccinees are limited, since just a handful of AZD1222 recipients were seropositive for SARS-CoV-2 at baseline. In the small 56-69-year group, the increase in depth fell short of significance, most likely because of low power.

The CDR3 regions of human TCRbeta chains were analyzed by immunosequencing. From the authors' description of their analysis: TCRs in the repertoires were compared against a reference library of SARS-CoV-2-specific TCRs that had been generated with the MIRA antigen-specificity platform. Breadth meant the fraction of unique TCRs that were SARS-CoV-2-associated, whereas depth meant the fraction of total T cells that were SARS-CoV-2-associated. Each spike-specific TCR was assigned to its reactive spike region and to a CD4 or CD8 class using the MIRA data. Log10-transformed breadth and depth values were compared by one-way ANOVA with Sidak's multiple comparisons tests. Imported from immuneACCESS, the table was reduced by TCRdb to in-frame sequences with V and J called. These copies leave out some clones; in studies compared against another copy, an unresolved V gene accounts for under half, and the cause of the remainder is not known. Clonal size and the V and J genes are those of that table, whereas D and trimming came from the DNA. The sample table holds 100,000 or so clones, of which 75% to 95% were seen once. The ten largest make up under 14% of the sample.

This clonotype was sampled from an adult who received the AZD1222 COVID-19 vaccine. In this chain, TRBV5-6 is recombined with TRBJ2-7; the D gene remains uncertain. Sample: peripheral blood, taken 28 days after the second AZD1222 dose. The DNA is TGTGCCAGCAGCTTGGGACCGACCATCGGCTACGAGCAGTACTTC. Translated, it gives CASSLGPTIGYEQYF.